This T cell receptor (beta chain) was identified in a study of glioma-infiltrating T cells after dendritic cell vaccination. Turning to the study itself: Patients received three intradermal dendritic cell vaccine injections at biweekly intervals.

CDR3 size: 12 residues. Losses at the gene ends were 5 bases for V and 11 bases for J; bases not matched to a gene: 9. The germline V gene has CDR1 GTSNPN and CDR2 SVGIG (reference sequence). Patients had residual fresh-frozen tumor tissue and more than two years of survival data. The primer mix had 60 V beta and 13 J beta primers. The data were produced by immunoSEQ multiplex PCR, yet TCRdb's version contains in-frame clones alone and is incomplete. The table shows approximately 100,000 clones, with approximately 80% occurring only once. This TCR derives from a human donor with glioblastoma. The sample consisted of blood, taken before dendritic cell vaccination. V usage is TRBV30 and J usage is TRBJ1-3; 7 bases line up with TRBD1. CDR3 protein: CAWASTGRSIYF. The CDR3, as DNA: TGTGCCTGGGCATCGACAGGGCGGTCCATATATTTT.